The clone carrying this T cell receptor (beta chain) appeared a single time. The data are from a study of blood T cell repertoires in COVID-19. Across the whole study: COVID-19 samples from acute and convalescent phases originated in the United States, Italy and Spain.

Only in-frame clones appear in the TCRdb table, and some are missing; sequencing was by immunoSEQ multiplex PCR. The sample carries a few hundred thousand clones, 88% recorded once. Germline trimming cut 8 bases from V and 3 bases from J; bases unmatched to any gene: 13. The CDR3 consists of 15 residues. CDR1 and CDR2 (germline): SGHVS, FNYEAQ. The chain recombines TRBV7-6 with TRBJ2-7, with 7 bases aligning to TRBD2. This clonotype originated in a man in his 70s with acute or convalescent COVID-19. Sequences were obtained from peripheral blood. The CDR3 here is CASGGGSAANYEQYF. The CDR3 coding sequence is TGTGCCAGCGGGGGGGGGTCAGCTGCTAACTACGAGCAGTACTTC.